A selection of T cell receptor beta chains follows, all from one sample in a study of cytomegalovirus exposure and HLA in healthy donors. Some clones are missing from TCRdb's copy, which holds only in-frame ones; the method was immunoSEQ multiplex PCR. This table holds some 150,000 clones, roughly nine tenths found once. Sequenced material: PBMCs. These receptor sequences come from a woman aged 30 to 39 in good health and CMV-seronegative. CDR3s include the opening cysteine and the closing phenylalanine or tryptophan. Each record gives: clone size, D gene, V gene, J gene, CDR3 protein, CDR3 DNA. A D gene is named only where the DNA matches it firmly. The size of a clone is reported for some rows only, either as once, few or many, or as a class for expanded clones.

>-|TRBD1|TRBV18|TRBJ2-3
CASSPVPGQPNTQYF
TGTGCCAGCTCACCAGTCCCGGGACAGCCGAATACGCAGTATTTT
>-|TRBD1|TRBV5-1|TRBJ2-7
CASRPGTGVSYEQYF
TGCGCCAGCAGACCCGGGACAGGGGTCTCCTACGAGCAGTACTTC
>few|-|TRBV4-2|TRBJ1-3
CASSQGRDISGNTIYF
TGTGCCAGCAGCCAAGGCAGGGACATCTCTGGAAACACCATATATTTT
>once|-|TRBV7-9|TRBJ1-2
CASSLVEGGQERNYGYTF
TGTGCCAGCAGCTTAGTCGAGGGCGGCCAAGAACGTAACTATGGCTACACCTTC
>-|-|TRBV5-1|TRBJ2-3
CASSRLGTDTQYF
TGCGCCAGCAGCAGACTGGGTACAGATACGCAGTATTTT
>-|TRBD1|TRBV19|TRBJ1-2
CASTYRDRDYGYTF
TGTGCCAGTACCTACCGGGACAGGGACTATGGCTACACCTTC
>-|-|TRBV7-8|TRBJ1-1
CASSLGGDGPRAFF
TGTGCCAGCAGCTTAGGGGGGGACGGACCGAGGGCTTTCTTT
>-|TRBD2|TRBV29-1|TRBJ2-7
CSVRPGLVMSEQYF
TGCAGCGTTCGTCCGGGACTAGTCATGAGCGAGCAGTACTTC
>-|-|TRBV7-9|TRBJ2-7
CASRPKPLAGPNYEQYF
TGTGCCAGTAGACCTAAACCGCTCGCAGGGCCCAACTACGAGCAGTACTTC
>-|TRBD1|TRBV7-9|TRBJ2-7
CASSSDGDRLYF
TGTGCCAGCAGCTCTGATGGGGACAGGTTGTACTTC